Given below is one TCR beta chain in context. The sample belongs to a study of blood T cell repertoires in COVID-19. Profiling relied on immunoSEQ multiplex PCR, and the TCRdb table lists in-frame clones only, not all of them. Of about 280,000 clones listed, 85% are singletons. The length of the CDR3 is 17 residues. V lost 1 base to trimming and J lost 2 bases; unmatched junction nucleotides: 10. Germline CDR1 SQVTM, CDR2 ANQGSEA. The chain joins TRBV29-1 to TRBJ2-7; 11 positions agree with TRBD1. Sequencing input: PBMCs or T cells enriched from blood (not recorded which). The clonotype comes from a woman aged 45-65 years who had recovered from COVID-19. CDR3 in amino acids: CSVEVPDRGLFTYEQYF. CDR3 coding DNA: TGCAGCGTTGAAGTCCCGGACAGGGGGCTGTTCACCTACGAGCAGTACTTC.